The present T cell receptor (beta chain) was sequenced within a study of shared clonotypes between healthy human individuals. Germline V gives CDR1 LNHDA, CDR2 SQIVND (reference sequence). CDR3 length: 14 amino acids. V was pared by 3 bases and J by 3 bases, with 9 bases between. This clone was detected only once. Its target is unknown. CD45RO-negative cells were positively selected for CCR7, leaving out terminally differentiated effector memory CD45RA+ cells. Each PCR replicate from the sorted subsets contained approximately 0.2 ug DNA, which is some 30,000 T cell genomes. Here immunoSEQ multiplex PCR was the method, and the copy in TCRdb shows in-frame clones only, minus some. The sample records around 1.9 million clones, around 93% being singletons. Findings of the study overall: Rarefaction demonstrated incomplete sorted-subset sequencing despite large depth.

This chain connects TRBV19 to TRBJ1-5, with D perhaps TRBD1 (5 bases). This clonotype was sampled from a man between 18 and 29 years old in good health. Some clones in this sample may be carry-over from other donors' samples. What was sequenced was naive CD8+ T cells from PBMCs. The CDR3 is CASSMGRVNQPQHF. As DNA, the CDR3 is TGTGCCAGTAGTATGGGCAGGGTCAATCAGCCCCAGCATTTT. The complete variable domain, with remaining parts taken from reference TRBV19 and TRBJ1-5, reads DGGITQSPKYLFRKEGQNVTLSCEQNLNHDAMYWYRQDPGQGLRLIYYSQIVNDFQKGDIAEGYSVSREKKESFPLTVTSAQKNPTAFYLCASSMGRVNQPQHFGDGTRLSIL.